The source of this T cell receptor (beta chain) is a study of siplizumab effects on memory and regulatory T cells. Study results and caveats: Unstimulated naive T cells seemed to show more diversity than memory cells did, and they also seemed to be among the major contributors to the alloresponse. Siplizumab produced a significant drop in alloreactive sequences attributable to unstimulated CD4+ memory cells.

The CDR3 runs 16 residues. V lost 0 bases, J lost 0 bases, and 10 bases lay in between. CDR1 and CDR2 (germline): SGHDT, YYEEEE. Regarding this clone: What it binds is unknown.

Repertoires were generated with immunoSEQ multiplex PCR, while TCRdb's copy carries only in-frame clones and drops some. The sample includes some 100,000 clones, about 90% of them seen just once. The sequence derives from a human donor in good health. The chain uses TRBV5-6 and TRBJ2-4; no definite D call. The sample comprised Tregs sorted from blood. The CDR3: CASSLVGLGAKNIQYF. The CDR3 DNA reads TGTGCCAGCAGCTTGGTTGGTCTGGGAGCCAAAAACATTCAGTACTTC.